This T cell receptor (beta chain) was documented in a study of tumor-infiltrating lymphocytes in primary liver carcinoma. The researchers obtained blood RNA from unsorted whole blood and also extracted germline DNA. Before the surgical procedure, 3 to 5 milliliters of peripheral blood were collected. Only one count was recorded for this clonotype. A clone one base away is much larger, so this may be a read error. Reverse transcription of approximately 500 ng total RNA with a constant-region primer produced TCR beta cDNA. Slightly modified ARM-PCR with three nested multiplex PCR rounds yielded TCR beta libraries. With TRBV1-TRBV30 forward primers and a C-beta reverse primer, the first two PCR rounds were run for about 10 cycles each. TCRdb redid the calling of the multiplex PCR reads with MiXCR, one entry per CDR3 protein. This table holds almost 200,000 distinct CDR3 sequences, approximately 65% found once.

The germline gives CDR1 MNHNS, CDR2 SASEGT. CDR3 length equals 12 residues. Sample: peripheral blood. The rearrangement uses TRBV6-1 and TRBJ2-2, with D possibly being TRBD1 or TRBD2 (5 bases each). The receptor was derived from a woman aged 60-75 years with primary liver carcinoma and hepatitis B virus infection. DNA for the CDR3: TGTGCCAGCAGTGAAGCGGCCGGGGACCTGTTTTTT. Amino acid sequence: CASSEAAGDLFF.